A single sample gave rise to the 18 T cell receptor beta chains below, sequenced in a study of shared clonotypes between healthy human individuals (dated by TCRdb to about 2020). The receptor library was made with the immunoSEQ multiplex PCR assay. As stored in TCRdb, this immuneACCESS dataset retains in-frame rearrangements with V and J assigned. A fraction of the clones does not appear; measured against another copy, unresolved V genes explain less than half of the discrepancy, and the remainder lacks a known reason. Recorded for this sample are about 2.3 million clones; 92% of them occurred a single time. The ten largest account for 0.37% of the sample. The sequenced material came from naive CD4+ T cells from PBMCs. Read against the paper, the sample's cell subset or site label means: CD45RA+ positively selected. These receptors were taken from a man aged 18 to 35 in good health. Some clones in this sample may be carry-over from other donors' samples.

V and J are TRBV4-3 and TRBJ1-5, with D possibly TRBD1 on 6 matching bases. The CDR3 length is 15 residues. Looked up from germline, CDR1 is LGHNA and CDR2 is YSLEER. Trimming stripped 1 base from V and 1 base from J, with 8 bases between. This chain's CDR3 is CASSQAGESNQPQHF. DNA for the CDR3: TGCGCCAGCAGCCAAGCAGGGGAGAGCAATCAGCCCCAGCATTTT.

This clone came up once. The CDR3 sequence is CASSGYGTRVEQFF. In DNA, the CDR3 is TGCGCCAGCAGTGGGTACGGTACACGGGTGGAGCAGTTCTTC. The chain combines TRBV10-1 with TRBJ2-1; D is unclear. The CDR3 runs to 14 residues. Germline V gives CDR1 WNHNN, CDR2 SYGVQD (reference sequence). Trimming stripped 4 bases from V and 10 bases from J, with 17 bases between.

The V and J genes are TRBV5-4 and TRBJ2-1, with 8 bases aligning to TRBD1. The CDR3 runs to 16 residues. The junction had 13 bases not matched to a gene; V was cut back by 3 bases and J by 8 bases. Germline V gives CDR1 SGHNT, CDR2 YYREEE (reference sequence). For the CDR3, the DNA is TGTGCCAGCAGCTCTGCAACGGGGACAGGTTCCGATGAGCAGTTCTTC. Encoded protein: CASSSATGTGSDEQFF.

The CDR3 sequence: CASSSNTDTQYF. The CDR3 DNA is TGTGCCAGCAGTTCCAACACAGATACGCAGTATTTT. V gene TRBV25-1 combines with J gene TRBJ2-3, with no clear D. Germline CDR1 MGHDK, CDR2 SYGVNS. CDR3 size: 12 residues. V lost 5 bases to trimming and J lost 2 bases, with 5 bases between them.

This sequence joins TRBV28 and TRBJ1-3, with 7 positions matching TRBD1. The germline V gene encodes CDR1 MDHEN and CDR2 SYDVKM. V shed 5 bases, J shed 3 bases, and the junction held 10 bases outside the gene matches. The CDR3 is 16 residues long. The CDR3 nucleotides read TGTGCCAGCAGTCCGCCGGGACAGCCGTATGGAAACACCATATATTTT. It codes for CASSPPGQPYGNTIYF.

The chain couples TRBV7-2 to TRBJ2-5; tentatively, D is TRBD1 or TRBD2 (5 bases each). Germline V CDR1 and CDR2: SGHTA, FQGNSA. The CDR3 loop spans 14 amino acids. With 4 bases removed from V and 2 bases from J, the gap between germline ends came to 11 bases. As DNA, the CDR3 is TGTGCCAGCAGCTGGGGACGTTCTCAAGAGACCCAGTACTTC. Translating it yields CASSWGRSQETQYF.

V usage is TRBV7-3 and J usage is TRBJ2-1; 8 bases fit TRBD1. CDR1 is SGHTA and CDR2 is FQGTGA in the germline V gene. The J segment lost 3 bases and the V segment lost 5 bases, leaving 6 bases of the junction unmatched. The CDR3 runs to 15 residues. The CDR3 sequence: CASSAPGTGYNEQFF. DNA for the CDR3: TGTGCCAGCAGCGCACCCGGGACAGGCTACAATGAGCAGTTCTTC.

The J gene is TRBJ1-5, the V gene TRBV18; D remains unclear. V lost 10 bases and J 5 bases, leaving 15 bases between the germline ends. Germline loops: CDR1 KGHSH, CDR2 LQKENI. The CDR3 is 13 residues long. The CDR3, as DNA: TGTGCCACCGCGGGCACGGAAGATCAGCCCCAGCATTTT. Protein sequence: CATAGTEDQPQHF. Together with reference TRBV18 and TRBJ1-5, the CDR3 gives the full variable domain: NAGVMQNPRHLVRRRGQEARLRCSPMKGHSHVYWYRQLPEEGLKFMVYLQKENIIDESGMPKERFSAEFPKEGPSILRIQQVVRGDSAAYFCATAGTEDQPQHFGDGTRLSIL.

The chain has TRBV28 and TRBJ1-5, with 7 bases that match TRBD1. V shed 6 bases, J shed 4 bases, and the junction held 9 bases outside the gene matches. Germline CDR1 and CDR2: MDHEN and SYDVKM. This CDR3 is built from 15 residues. CDR3: CASRPPGQINQPQHF. CDR3 nucleotide sequence: TGTGCCAGCAGACCCCCGGGACAGATAAATCAGCCCCAGCATTTT.

The gene calls are TRBV10-3 and TRBJ2-4; a weak D match, TRBD2 (6 bases). Trimming took 4 bases from V and 5 from J, leaving 12 bases between them. The germline gives CDR1 ENHRY, CDR2 SYGVKD. The CDR3 consists of 14 residues. The CDR3 protein is CAISGGGKQNIQYF. Written as DNA, the CDR3 is TGTGCCATCAGTGGAGGAGGGAAGCAAAACATTCAGTACTTC.

CDR3 sequence reads: CASSSISRAKTEAFF. CDR3 DNA sequence: TGCGCCAGCAGCTCGATTTCACGGGCGAAAACTGAAGCTTTCTTT. The chain joins TRBV5-1 to TRBJ1-1; D is unclear. The CDR3 runs to 15 residues. Per germline, CDR1 SGHRS and CDR2 YFSETQ. Deletions cut 3 bases from V and 5 bases from J, with 17 bases between. The full variable domain, with the rest looked up from reference TRBV5-1 and TRBJ1-1, is KAGVTQTPRYLIKTRGQQVTLSCSPISGHRSVSWYQQTPGQGLQFLFEYFSETQRNKGNFPGRFSGRQFSNSRSEMNVSTLELGDSALYLCASSSISRAKTEAFFGQGTRLTVV.

This chain connects TRBV5-4 to TRBJ2-2, with D maybe TRBD2 (6 bases). There are 14 residues in the CDR3. Trimming pared 1 base from V and 6 bases from J, leaving 10 bases between. Germline V gene sequence: CDR1 SGHNT, CDR2 YYREEE (reference sequence). This CDR3 is CASSLRRGSGELFF. CDR3 DNA sequence: TGTGCCAGCAGCTTGAGACGGGGGTCCGGGGAGCTGTTTTTT.

This chain links TRBV18 with TRBJ1-1; unclear D gene. With 1 base removed from V and 3 bases from J, the gap between germline ends came to 9 bases. Germline V CDR1 and CDR2: KGHSH, LQKENI. The CDR3 is 14 residues long. The CDR3 DNA follows: TGTGCCAGCTCACCACGGAAGGAGTACACTGAAGCTTTCTTT. Translated, it gives CASSPRKEYTEAFF.

This clone is a singleton in its sample. The gene calls are TRBV4-1 and TRBJ1-4; D is ambiguous. The CDR3 loop spans 18 amino acids. Germline V gene sequence: CDR1 MGHRA, CDR2 YSYEKL. Trimming shortened V by 2 bases and J by 3 bases, and 19 bases separated the two germline ends. CDR3 bases: TGCGCCAGCAGCCAAACCAGGACCCCAAGTTTTGCTAATGAAAAACTGTTTTTT. Protein: CASSQTRTPSFANEKLFF.

V is TRBV19 and J is TRBJ1-1, with 7 bases aligning to TRBD1. This CDR3 is 13 amino acids long. CDR1 LNHDA and CDR2 SQIVND come from the germline V gene (reference sequence). Trimming took 4 bases from V and 4 from J; bases not matched to a gene: 3. As DNA, the CDR3 is TGTGCCAGTAGTAGCTACAGGGGCACTGAAGCTTTCTTT. Protein sequence: CASSSYRGTEAFF.

This chain connects TRBV15 to TRBJ1-4; D possibly corresponds to TRBD1 (5 bases). This CDR3 has 16 amino acids. The germline gives CDR1 LNHNV, CDR2 YYDKDF (reference sequence). Deletions cut 3 bases from V and 5 bases from J, with 16 bases between. The chain's CDR3 is CATSRNLQVRNEKLFF. CDR3 sequence (DNA): TGTGCCACCAGCAGGAACCTACAGGTTAGAAATGAAAAACTGTTTTTT. Supplemented by reference TRBV15 and TRBJ1-4, the full variable domain reads DAMVIQNPRYQVTQFGKPVTLSCSQTLNHNVMYWYQQKSSQAPKLLFHYYDKDFNNEADTPDNFQSRRPNTSFCFLDIRSPGLGDTAMYLCATSRNLQVRNEKLFFGSGTQLSVL.

The DNA for the CDR3 is TGTGCCAGCAGCGCACAGGGGCCTAACTATGGCTACACCTTC. Protein sequence: CASSAQGPNYGYTF. The gene calls are TRBV7-8 and TRBJ1-2; 7 bases line up with TRBD1. The germline gives CDR1 SGHVS, CDR2 FQNEAQ. This CDR3 has 14 residues. The V and J ends lost 5 bases and 0 bases, in that order; junction bases with no gene match: 3.

The genes are TRBV23-1 and TRBJ2-1; 7 positions agree with TRBD2. TRBV23-1 falls under the ORF class, with uncertain function. This CDR3 contains 18 residues. Trimming at V came to 7 bases and at J to 6 bases, leaving 21 bases not matched to a gene. CDR3 in DNA: TGCGCCAGCACGAAAGGGTTCGGCGGGAGCGGGGATGGCAATGAGCAGTTCTTC. Amino acids: CASTKGFGGSGDGNEQFF.